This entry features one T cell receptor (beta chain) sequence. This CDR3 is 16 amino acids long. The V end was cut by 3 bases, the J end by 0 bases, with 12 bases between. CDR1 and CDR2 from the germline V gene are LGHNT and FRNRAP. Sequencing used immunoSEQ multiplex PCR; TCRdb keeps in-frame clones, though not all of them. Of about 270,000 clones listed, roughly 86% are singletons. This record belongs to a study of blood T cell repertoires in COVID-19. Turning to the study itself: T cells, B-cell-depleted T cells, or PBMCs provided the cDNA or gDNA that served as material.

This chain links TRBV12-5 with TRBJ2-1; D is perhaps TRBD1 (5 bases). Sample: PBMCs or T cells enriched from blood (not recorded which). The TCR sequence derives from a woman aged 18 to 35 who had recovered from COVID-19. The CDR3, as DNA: TGTGCTAGTGGTTTTGTAGGGGCCCTCTCCTACAATGAGCAGTTCTTC. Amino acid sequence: CASGFVGALSYNEQFF.